The rows below give T cell receptor beta chains drawn from one sample of a study of OX40 agonist ivuxolimab in advanced cancers. TCRdb's table, derived via immunoSEQ multiplex PCR, lists solely in-frame clones and lacks some. The table shows more than 85,000 clones, with roughly nine tenths occurring only once. The sample was CD4+ or CD8+ T cells sorted from blood, taken in a trial of the OX40 agonist ivuxolimab. The receptors originated from an adult with an advanced solid tumor such as melanoma, head and neck, liver or kidney cancer. CDR3s include the opening cysteine and the closing phenylalanine or tryptophan. D genes are given only for firm matches. The size entry is marked missing in some rows and otherwise reads once, few, many or a size class.

J gene,V gene,clone size,D gene,CDR3 DNA,CDR3 protein
TRBJ1-1,TRBV12-1,.,.,TGTGCCAGCAGCTTTCGGGACTCTTTGGGGAAAGCAAACCTACTTGAAGCTTTCTTT,CASSFRDSLGKANLLEAFF
TRBJ2-2,TRBV11-3,.,TRBD1,TGTGCCAGCAGCCCCACAGGGGTGGGCACCGGGGAGCTGTTTTTT,CASSPTGVGTGELFF
TRBJ2-1,TRBV5-4,.,TRBD1,TGTGCCAGCAGCTTGGCCGGGACAGGGGTCAATGAGCAGTTCTTC,CASSLAGTGVNEQFF
TRBJ2-7,TRBV27,.,.,TGTGCCAGCAGTTTCAGGCAGAACTTCTACGAGCAGTACTTC,CASSFRQNFYEQYF
TRBJ2-1,TRBV10-2,.,TRBD2,TGCGCCAGCAGACCCGGGACTATCAATGAGCAGTTCTTC,CASRPGTINEQFF
TRBJ1-1,TRBV2,.,TRBD1,TGTGCCAGCAAAAAGACAGGGTACAACACTGAAGCTTTCTTT,CASKKTGYNTEAFF
TRBJ1-3,TRBV5-1,.,.,TGCGCCAGCAGCTTTGCGGGGACTAACTCTGGAAACACCATATATTTT,CASSFAGTNSGNTIYF
TRBJ2-1,TRBV9,.,TRBD1,TGTGCCAGCAGCGTTGGGACAGCCTACAATGAGCAGTTCTTC,CASSVGTAYNEQFF
TRBJ2-2,TRBV7-9,.,.,TGTGCCAGCAGCTCACCCCCACTGACAGGGAACACCGGGGAGCTGTTTTTT,CASSSPPLTGNTGELFF
TRBJ2-7,TRBV11-2,.,TRBD2,TGTGCCAGCAGCTTAGGATCTTGGCGGGGGGTGGGGCACGAGCAGTACTTC,CASSLGSWRGVGHEQYF
TRBJ2-1,TRBV7-2,.,.,TGTGCCAGCAGCCACCGCGCCCTGGCGAGTGAGCAGTTCTTC,CASSHRALASEQFF
TRBJ2-7,TRBV5-1,few,TRBD2,TGCGCCAGCAGCGGGGGACTAGTGTTCGACGAGCAGTACTTC,CASSGGLVFDEQYF
TRBJ2-1,TRBV5-1,.,.,TGCGCCAGCAGCGATAAGACTTCTATCGAGCAGTTCTTC,CASSDKTSIEQFF
TRBJ2-1,TRBV5-8,.,.,TGTGCCAGCAGCTACTACAATGAGCAGTTCTTC,CASSYYNEQFF
TRBJ2-1,TRBV2,.,.,TGTGCCAGCAGTGGGGTCCGGGGACGGTACAATGAGCAGTTCTTC,CASSGVRGRYNEQFF
TRBJ1-5,TRBV11-2,once,.,TGTGCCAGTACTTGGCCCCAGCATTTT,CASTWPQHF
TRBJ1-2,TRBV7-2,.,.,TGTGCCAGCAGCTCTCCTACCGAAAACTATGGCTACACCTTC,CASSSPTENYGYTF
TRBJ2-2,TRBV15,.,.,TGTGCCACCAGCAGAGATAGGGACGGCGGGGAGCTGTTTTTT,CATSRDRDGGELFF
TRBJ2-2,TRBV10-1,.,.,TGCGCCAGCGCCAGACAGGTTTTGACCGGGGAGCTGTTTTTT,CASARQVLTGELFF
TRBJ2-1,TRBV19,.,.,TGTGCCATTTCCCCGGTTGGGGGAACTTTCCCCAATGAGCAGTTCTTC,CAISPVGGTFPNEQFF
TRBJ2-3,TRBV27,.,.,TGTGCCAGCAGGAGGTCAGACACAGATACGCAGTATTTT,CASRRSDTDTQYF
TRBJ2-5,TRBV19,.,.,TGTGCCAGTAGTGGACGGATCGAGTACCAAGAGACCCAGTACTTC,CASSGRIEYQETQYF
TRBJ2-7,TRBV7-2,.,TRBD1,TGTGCCAGTGGCCAGGGACAGTCTCAGCACGAGCAGTACTTC,CASGQGQSQHEQYF
TRBJ2-5,TRBV18,.,.,TGTGCCAGCTCACCCCCGAGCTTACAAGAGACCCAGTACTTC,CASSPPSLQETQYF
TRBJ2-1,TRBV5-1,.,.,TGCGCCAGCAGCCTCCAGTGGGGCCCATCCTACTCCTACAATGAGCAGTTCTTC,CASSLQWGPSYSYNEQFF
TRBJ1-1,TRBV10-3,.,.,TGTGCCATCAGTGCCAGTGGTCAGGGAAACACTGAAGCTTTCTTT,CAISASGQGNTEAFF
TRBJ1-1,TRBV27,.,.,TGTGCCACCCTCGGCAGTCTGAACACTGAAGCTTTCTTT,CATLGSLNTEAFF
TRBJ2-7,TRBV27,.,.,TGTGCCAGCAGACCGCAGGGGGGTTCGAGCGAGCAGTACTTC,CASRPQGGSSEQYF
TRBJ1-3,TRBV4-2,.,.,TGTGCCAGCAGCCAAGGGGACATAAACTCTGGAAACACCATATATTTT,CASSQGDINSGNTIYF
TRBJ1-5,TRBV28,.,.,TGTGCCAGCAGCTCCCTCTCGGCAGGGTCTAGCAATCAGCCCCAGCATTTT,CASSSLSAGSSNQPQHF
TRBJ2-7,TRBV15,.,.,TGTGCCACCAGCAGAGATAGCGACAGTATCTACGAGCAGTACTTC,CATSRDSDSIYEQYF
TRBJ2-1,TRBV2,.,.,TGTGCCAGCAGTGGGACCTATGGGAATGAGCAGTTCTTC,CASSGTYGNEQFF
TRBJ2-7,TRBV29-1,.,.,TGCAGCGTTCGGGCAGGGGGGCACTACGAGCAGTACTTC,CSVRAGGHYEQYF
TRBJ1-5,TRBV6-1,.,.,TGTGCCAGCAGTGAAAGCGGGCAGCCCCAGCATTTT,CASSESGQPQHF
TRBJ1-6,TRBV6-1,.,.,TGTGCCAGCCGGGACTATAATTCACCCCTCCACTTT,CASRDYNSPLHF
TRBJ2-7,TRBV5-6,.,.,TGTGCCAGCAGCTTTAGGGGGACGGCACCTTACGAGCAGTACTTC,CASSFRGTAPYEQYF
TRBJ2-7,TRBV2,.,.,TGTGCCAGCAGTGAACAGAACTACGAGCAGTACTTC,CASSEQNYEQYF
TRBJ1-2,TRBV7-9,.,.,TGTGCCAGCAGCTCAAGGGTCAAAGACTATGGCTACACCTTC,CASSSRVKDYGYTF
TRBJ2-4,TRBV5-6,.,.,TGTGCCACCCTGAAGAGGGGGGGGAACATTCAGTACTTC,CATLKRGGNIQYF
TRBJ1-4,TRBV7-8,.,.,TGTGCCAGCAGCCCCAACCGAGCCGAAAAACTGTTTTTT,CASSPNRAEKLFF
TRBJ2-4,TRBV5-1,.,.,TGCGCCAGCAGCCGGGGGACAGTAGCCAAAAACATTCAGTACTTC,CASSRGTVAKNIQYF
TRBJ1-2,TRBV6-6,once,.,TGTGCCAGCAGTTACTCCGACTCCCGGGACTATGGCTACACCTTC,CASSYSDSRDYGYTF
TRBJ2-2,TRBV5-1,.,TRBD2,TGCGCCAGCAGCCCGAAGGAGCCGGGGGGAACCGGGGAGCTGTTTTTT,CASSPKEPGGTGELFF
TRBJ2-2,TRBV5-1,.,.,TGCGCCAGCTCTACGGGAAACACCGGGGAGCTGTTTTTT,CASSTGNTGELFF
TRBJ1-1,TRBV6-1,.,.,TGTGCCAGCAGGGAGGGCGCGGGTGCTTTCTTT,CASREGAGAFF
TRBJ1-1,TRBV5-1,.,TRBD1,TGCGCCAGCAGCCGGACAGGAGACACTGAAGCTTTCTTT,CASSRTGDTEAFF
TRBJ1-1,TRBV28,few,.,.,CASSPLSGPVAFF
TRBJ1-4,TRBV29-1,.,.,TGCAGCGTGGGAGGGTTTAATGAAAAACTGTTTTTT,CSVGGFNEKLFF
TRBJ2-7,TRBV5-5,.,.,TGTGCCAGCAGCTTTCTCGAAGAGCAGTACTTC,CASSFLEEQYF
TRBJ2-1,TRBV5-6,once,.,TGTGCCAGCAGCCCTATAGTAGGGGGATCCTACAATGAGCAGTTCTTC,CASSPIVGGSYNEQFF
TRBJ1-1,TRBV5-6,.,.,TGTGCCAGCAGCTCCCCGGGGGGGGGCGAGACTGAAGCTTTCTTT,CASSSPGGGETEAFF
TRBJ2-7,TRBV27,.,.,TGTGCCAGCAGAGGGGCAGGGCGCTCCTACGAGCAGTACTTC,CASRGAGRSYEQYF
TRBJ2-2,TRBV2,.,TRBD1,TGTGCCGCCCGCCCGGGACAGGCGGGAACCGGGGAGCTGTTTTTT,CAARPGQAGTGELFF
TRBJ1-2,TRBV11-2,.,.,TGTGCCAGCAGCTCTCGTGACAGGATGATCTATGGCTACACCTTC,CASSSRDRMIYGYTF
TRBJ2-5,TRBV7-9,.,TRBD2,TGTGCCAGCAGCTTAGTGTGGGTAGCGGGGGACCAAGAGACCCAGTACTTC,CASSLVWVAGDQETQYF
TRBJ2-6,TRBV9,.,.,TGTGCCAGCAGCCCAGCCGGCCGTGGGGCCAACGTCCTGACTTTC,CASSPAGRGANVLTF
TRBJ2-3,TRBV15,.,.,TGTGCCACCAGCAGAGCTACTCCACCAGATACGCAGTATTTT,CATSRATPPDTQYF
TRBJ2-3,TRBV25-1,.,.,TGTGCCAGCAGTGACCTGGGGGTTAGCACAGATACGCAGTATTTT,CASSDLGVSTDTQYF
TRBJ2-2,TRBV7-3,once,.,TGTGCCAGCAGCCCGGGCGGGCAGGGGAACACCGGGGAGCTGTTTTTT,CASSPGGQGNTGELFF
TRBJ2-7,TRBV5-1,.,.,TGCGCCAGCAGCTTGTCCCCAGGGAATACCTACGAGCAGTACTTC,CASSLSPGNTYEQYF